Below are 20 T cell receptor beta chains sequenced from a single sample in a study of blood T cell repertoires in COVID-19. Data came from immunoSEQ multiplex PCR; TCRdb stores just in-frame clones and leaves some out. The table lists approximately 140,000 clones, 80% to 90% of them singletons. The source material was peripheral blood. Receptors originate from a man aged 65 to 85 with acute or convalescent COVID-19.

The chain combines TRBV19 with TRBJ2-7; 7 bases are a match to TRBD1. Germline CDR1 is LNHDA and CDR2 is SQIVND (reference sequence). Trimming took 3 bases from V and 2 from J; bases not matched to a gene: 13. The CDR3 runs 17 residues. CDR3 DNA sequence: TGTGCCAGTAGTATTCTAGCCCCCGCCGGGACAGCCTACGAGCAGTACTTC. It is translated as CASSILAPAGTAYEQYF.

The chain combines TRBV9 with TRBJ2-5; D possibly corresponds to TRBD1 (5 bases). From germline, CDR1 is SGDLS and CDR2 YYNGEE. This CDR3 comprises 14 residues. Trimming stripped 1 base from V and 5 bases from J, with 12 bases between. The CDR3 region has the DNA TGTGCCAGCAGCGTACCAGGGTTGGGGGAGACCCAGTACTTC. This sequence encodes CASSVPGLGETQYF. The variable domain in full, completed from reference TRBV9 and TRBJ2-5, reads DSGVTQTPKHLITATGQRVTLRCSPRSGDLSVYWYQQSLDQGLQFLIQYYNGEERAKGNILERFSAQQFPDLHSELNLSSLELGDSALYFCASSVPGLGETQYFGPGTRLLVL.

The chain links TRBV2 to TRBJ2-1; no firm D call. The germline gives CDR1 SNHLY, CDR2 FYNNEI. Trimming pared 2 bases from V and 10 bases from J, leaving 6 bases between. This CDR3 comprises 11 residues. The CDR3 loop reads CASSEPREQFF. In DNA, the CDR3 is TGTGCCAGCAGTGAACCGAGGGAGCAGTTCTTC.

J is TRBJ1-5 and V is TRBV6-5, with a tentative D call TRBD1 (6 bases). Germline CDR1 reads MNHEY; CDR2 reads SVGAGI. CDR3 length: 15 residues. V was clipped by 4 bases and J by 0 bases, with 10 bases between them. The CDR3 is CASSLQGYSNQPQHF. The CDR3 DNA reads TGTGCCAGCAGTTTGCAGGGGTATAGCAATCAGCCCCAGCATTTT.

This sequence joins TRBV7-2 and TRBJ2-3; D possibly corresponds to TRBD2 (6 bases). Germline-derived CDR1 and CDR2 are SGHTA and FQGNSA. Trimming took 1 base from V and 4 from J, leaving 9 bases between them. The CDR3 is made up of 14 amino acids. CDR3 sequence reads: CASSLVSSADTQYF. As DNA, the CDR3 is TGTGCCAGCAGCTTAGTTTCTAGCGCAGATACGCAGTATTTT. Supplemented by reference TRBV7-2 and TRBJ2-3, the full variable domain reads GAGVSQSPSNKVTEKGKDVELRCDPISGHTALYWYRQSLGQGLEFLIYFQGNSAPDKSGLPSDRFSAERTGGSVSTLTIQRTQQEDSAVYLCASSLVSSADTQYFGPGTRLTVL.

CDR3 coding DNA: TGTGCCAGCAGCTCCCTGCGGGATGAGCAGTTCTTC. It codes for CASSSLRDEQFF. The V and J genes are TRBV5-8 and TRBJ2-1, with a weak D call TRBD2 (5 bases). Germline V lookup: CDR1 SGHTS, CDR2 YDEGEE. There are 12 residues in the CDR3. The germline V and J ends were trimmed by 3 bases and 8 bases, with 9 bases remaining between them.

V and J are TRBV14 and TRBJ2-7, with D maybe TRBD1 (6 bases). Trimming pared 4 bases from V and 6 bases from J, leaving 13 bases between. Germline V gene data show CDR1 as SGHDN and CDR2 as FVKESK. This CDR3 comprises 13 residues. CDR3 DNA sequence: TGTGCCAGCAGCCCACTTACAGGGACCGAGCAGTACTTC. Protein: CASSPLTGTEQYF.

The rearrangement uses TRBV10-3 and TRBJ2-3; 7 positions agree with TRBD2. This CDR3 contains 14 residues. CDR1 and CDR2 from the germline V gene are ENHRY and SYGVKD. Trimming cost V 10 bases and J 2 bases; bases outside gene matches: 9. CDR3 sequence (DNA): TGTGCCAGCGAGCGGGGAGGGGTCACAGATACGCAGTATTTT. Protein sequence: CASERGGVTDTQYF.

This chain connects TRBV15 to TRBJ1-2, with D maybe TRBD1 (6 bases). V shed 4 bases and J shed 0 bases, with 12 bases lying between them. The CDR3 is made up of 15 amino acids. CDR1 is LNHNV and CDR2 is YYDKDF in the germline V gene (reference sequence). CDR3 in DNA: TGTGCCACCAGCACCCGGGGGGCCGCTAACTATGGCTACACCTTC. This translates into CATSTRGAANYGYTF.

The rearrangement links TRBV19 to TRBJ1-1, with 8 bases lining up with TRBD1. Germline loops: CDR1 LNHDA, CDR2 SQIVND (reference sequence). This CDR3 has 15 residues. With 3 bases clipped from V and 4 bases from J, the junction kept 7 bases outside the gene matches. The CDR3 coding sequence is TGTGCCAGTAGTATCGGGCCAGGGGGCGTCACTGAAGCTTTCTTT. It specifies CASSIGPGGVTEAFF.

The genes are TRBV28 and TRBJ2-1; tentatively, D is TRBD2 (7 bases). The CDR3 contains 14 residues. Looked up from germline, CDR1 is MDHEN and CDR2 is SYDVKM. The CDR3 spells CASLGGGGYNEQFF. CDR3 bases: TGTGCGAGCCTTGGAGGGGGGGGTTACAATGAGCAGTTCTTC. Supplemented by reference TRBV28 and TRBJ2-1, the full variable domain reads DVKVTQSSRYLVKRTGEKVFLECVQDMDHENMFWYRQDPGLGLRLIYFSYDVKMKEKGDIPEGYSVSREKKERFSLILESASTNQTSMYLCASLGGGGYNEQFFGPGTRLTVL.

This clone was counted a single time. This rearrangement joins TRBV6-4 to TRBJ1-2, with 8 bases that match TRBD1. Looked up from germline, CDR1 is MRHNA and CDR2 is SNTAGT. Trimming at V came to 3 bases and at J to 7 bases, leaving 4 bases not matched to a gene. This CDR3 has 13 residues. The CDR3 DNA follows: TGTGCCAGCAGTGATCAGGGGGCTTCTGGCTACACCTTC. Its protein is CASSDQGASGYTF.

This clone was picked up one time. V is TRBV5-1 and J is TRBJ1-4, with D perhaps TRBD1 (6 bases). The CDR3 consists of 15 residues. The germline V and J ends were trimmed by 7 bases and 0 bases, with 13 bases remaining between them. Germline V lookup: CDR1 SGHRS, CDR2 YFSETQ. CDR3 bases: TGCGCCAGCCAGAGACAGGAAACAACTAATGAAAAACTGTTTTTT. It encodes CASQRQETTNEKLFF.

The chain combines TRBV5-1 with TRBJ2-1; maybe TRBD2 (6 bases). Germline V gene sequence: CDR1 SGHRS, CDR2 YFSETQ. The CDR3 is 15 residues long. The germline V and J ends were trimmed by 0 bases and 5 bases, with 12 bases remaining between them. CDR3 nucleotide sequence: TGCGCCAGCAGCTTGGTGGCGGGAAACCACAATGAGCAGTTCTTC. Amino acid sequence: CASSLVAGNHNEQFF.

CDR3 loop: CASSEWHEQYF. Here the CDR3 DNA reads TGTGCCAGCAGTGAGTGGCACGAGCAGTACTTC. The genes are TRBV6-1 and TRBJ2-7, with D unclear. The germline V gene encodes CDR1 MNHNS and CDR2 SASEGT. Between the trimmed V and J ends, which lost 3 bases and 5 bases, there was a span of 5 bases. CDR3 size: 11 residues.

This clone showed up just a few times. At the DNA level, this CDR3 is encoded by other sequences in the same sample as well. This chain uses TRBV19 with TRBJ2-5, with 12 positions matching TRBD2. The CDR3 totals 15 residues. CDR1 and CDR2 from the germline V gene are LNHDA and SQIVND (reference sequence). V dropped 3 bases and J dropped 5; count of bases not matched to a gene: 4. CDR3 loop: CASSIGLAGLETQYF. DNA for the CDR3: TGTGCCAGTAGTATCGGACTAGCGGGACTGGAGACCCAGTACTTC.

V usage is TRBV25-1 and J usage is TRBJ2-7; tentative D call: TRBD2 (5 bases). V was cut by 3 bases and J by 2 bases, with 11 bases left in between. The length of the CDR3 is 14 residues. Germline CDR1 MGHDK, CDR2 SYGVNS. CDR3 bases: TGTGCCAGCAGTGACCAGCGGAGGACCTACGAGCAGTACTTC. This sequence encodes CASSDQRRTYEQYF.

V and J are TRBV6-1 and TRBJ1-3, with D tentatively TRBD1 (5 bases). Germline-derived CDR1 and CDR2 are MNHNS and SASEGT. The CDR3 runs to 14 residues. Trimming pared 3 bases from V and 4 bases from J, leaving 10 bases between. The chain's CDR3 is CASSEGPTGNTIYF. CDR3 sequence (DNA): TGTGCCAGCAGTGAGGGGCCCACCGGAAACACCATATATTTT.

This rearrangement joins TRBV15 to TRBJ2-1; 11 nucleotides line up with TRBD2. This CDR3 is built from 16 residues. V dropped 3 bases and J dropped 7; count of bases not matched to a gene: 8. Germline-derived CDR1 and CDR2 are LNHNV and YYDKDF (reference sequence). CDR3 sequence (DNA): TGTGCCACCAGCAGGGGGGTACTAGCGGGAGAAAATGAGCAGTTCTTC. Translation: CATSRGVLAGENEQFF.

V usage is TRBV7-2 and J usage is TRBJ2-1; perhaps TRBD2 as D (6 bases). V lost 2 bases and J 1 base, leaving 9 bases between the germline ends. There are 15 residues in the CDR3. Germline V lookup: CDR1 SGHTA, CDR2 FQGNSA. The DNA of the CDR3 is TGTGCCAGCAGCTTATCTGCGGGATCCTACAATGAGCAGTTCTTC. This sequence encodes CASSLSAGSYNEQFF.